This is a list of T cell receptor beta chains from one sample in a study of blood T cell repertoires in COVID-19. TCRdb's copy holds only in-frame clones and misses some; the assay was immunoSEQ multiplex PCR. The table shows about 310,000 clones, with over 85% occurring only once. The specimen sequenced was PBMCs or T cells enriched from blood (not recorded which). The receptors originated from a woman in her 30s who had recovered from COVID-19. CDR3s include the opening cysteine and the closing phenylalanine or tryptophan. D genes are given only for firm matches. Clone size is not always given. Where it is, it says once, few, many or a class for expanded clones.

cdr3_nt cdr3_aa d_call v_call clone_size j_call
TGTGCCACCAGCAGAGGCTCTAGCGGGAGTCACGAGCAGTACTTC CATSRGSSGSHEQYF TRBD2 TRBV15 - TRBJ2-7
TGTGCCAGCAGCCATGGCCGGCGGGAGGCTTTCTTT CASSHGRREAFF - TRBV3-1/TRBV3-2 - TRBJ1-1
TGTGCCAGCAGCTTATTGGACATGAACACCGGGGAGCTGTTTTTT CASSLLDMNTGELFF - TRBV5-8 few TRBJ2-2
TGTGCCAGCAGCTTAGATAGCTCTAGCTCCTACAATGAGCAGTTCTTC CASSLDSSSSYNEQFF - TRBV7-2 - TRBJ2-1
TGTGCCAGCAGTTTGTCCCCACAAGGCACAGATACGCAGTATTTT CASSLSPQGTDTQYF - TRBV27 once TRBJ2-3
TGCGCCAGCAGCTTGGCCCACAGAACCGGCCTTACTTTCTACGAGCAGTACTTC CASSLAHRTGLTFYEQYF - TRBV5-1 - TRBJ2-7
TGTGCCTGGACCGGGACAGCCGATAATTCACCCCTCCACTTT CAWTGTADNSPLHF TRBD1 TRBV30 - TRBJ1-6
TGTGCCAGCAGCTCCCGCTGGGACGGGAGGTACGAGCAGTACTTC CASSSRWDGRYEQYF TRBD2 TRBV11-2 - TRBJ2-7
TGTGCCAGCTCACCACCGGGGGGTGCTAATGAAAAACTGTTTTTT CASSPPGGANEKLFF - TRBV18 once TRBJ1-4
TGTGCCAGTAGTCAGGTAGTCTCTGGGGCCAACGTCCTGACTTTC CASSQVVSGANVLTF - TRBV19 - TRBJ2-6
TGTGCCAGCAGTTGGGACAGGGGACTTATGAACACTGAAGCTTTCTTT CASSWDRGLMNTEAFF TRBD1 TRBV6-2/TRBV6-3 - TRBJ1-1
TGTGCCAGCAGCTTCTCGGTACGCACAGATACGCAGTATTTT CASSFSVRTDTQYF - TRBV11-2 - TRBJ2-3
TGCGCCAGCAGCCCCCACGCAGACGAGCAGTACTTC CASSPHADEQYF - TRBV4-1 - TRBJ2-7
TGTGCCAGTAGTTTATCTTTCCAGGGTACGCCGGGCTACACCTTC CASSLSFQGTPGYTF - TRBV19 - TRBJ1-2
TGTGCCTGGACGAGGGGGCGCGGCTATGGCTACACCTTC CAWTRGRGYGYTF TRBD1 TRBV30 - TRBJ1-2
TGTGCCAGCAGCACTAGCGCCGGGGGCAGCGAGACCCAGTACTTC CASSTSAGGSETQYF - TRBV7-9 - TRBJ2-5
TGTGCCAGTGGACAGTATAGGGGAAGCTCCTACAATGAGCAGTTCTTC CASGQYRGSSYNEQFF - TRBV19 once TRBJ2-1
TGTGCCAGTAGTATAGTGGCAGGGGAGGAGCAGTTCTTC CASSIVAGEEQFF - TRBV19 - TRBJ2-1
TGTGCCAGCAGCCCCGGGATACAAATCGGCTACACCTTC CASSPGIQIGYTF - TRBV7-9 - TRBJ1-2
TGTGCCAGCAGCCCGGGACTAGCGGATTCCTACGAGCAGTACTTC CASSPGLADSYEQYF TRBD2 TRBV9 - TRBJ2-7
TGCGCCAGCAGCCTAACCGGGACTAGCGGGGTCGGGGAGCTGTTTTTT CASSLTGTSGVGELFF TRBD2 TRBV5-1 - TRBJ2-2
TGTGCCAGCAGTCTGGCAGGGACAGGGGGGTTGTCCTACGAGCAGTACTTC CASSLAGTGGLSYEQYF TRBD1 TRBV28 - TRBJ2-7
TGCAGCGTTGAGTCCCTCGACTACTCCTACAATGAGCAGTTCTTC CSVESLDYSYNEQFF - TRBV29-1 - TRBJ2-1
TGTGCCAGCAGTTACGGGCTCTATGGCTACACCTTC CASSYGLYGYTF - TRBV6-2/TRBV6-3 - TRBJ1-2
TGCGCCAGCAGCCAAGATCCGGGACAGGGGTTTTATGGCTACACCTTC CASSQDPGQGFYGYTF TRBD1 TRBV4-1 - TRBJ1-2
TGCGCCAGCAGTGATGGAGGGAAATATGGCTACACCTTC CASSDGGKYGYTF - TRBV10-2 - TRBJ1-2
TGTGCCAGTAGAATACAGGGGGCGAACACTGAAGCTTTCTTT CASRIQGANTEAFF TRBD1 TRBV19 - TRBJ1-1
TGTGCCAGCAGCCCACGGCAGGGCAACACTGAAGCTTTCTTT CASSPRQGNTEAFF - TRBV13 - TRBJ1-1
TGTGCCAGCAGTCGAACAGGGACCGGAAACACCATATATTTT CASSRTGTGNTIYF - TRBV6-5 - TRBJ1-3
TGTGCCTGGAGTAATGCAGCGTTTGAGCAGTTCTTC CAWSNAAFEQFF - TRBV30 - TRBJ2-1
TGTGCCAGCAGCCAAGATTTGCGTGGTATTCAGGATGAGCAGTTCTTC CASSQDLRGIQDEQFF - TRBV14 - TRBJ2-1
TGTGCCAGCTCACCATCTAGCCAAACTGAAGCTTTCTTT CASSPSSQTEAFF - TRBV18 - TRBJ1-1
TGTGCCAGCAGTTCCCCTTCGGGAGGTGACTATGGCTACACCTTC CASSSPSGGDYGYTF - TRBV28 - TRBJ1-2
TGTGCCAGCAGTCTACAGGGGAGCAGGGATCAGCCCCAGCATTTT CASSLQGSRDQPQHF TRBD1 TRBV6-5 - TRBJ1-5
TGTGCCAGCAGCTCCCAAGGCGGCTCTTCCTACAATGAGCAGTTCTTC CASSSQGGSSYNEQFF - TRBV11-2 - TRBJ2-1
TGTGCCAGCAGCTTAGCAGGGGGATCAAACACAGATACGCAGTATTTT CASSLAGGSNTDTQYF - TRBV7-2 - TRBJ2-3
TGTGCCAGCAGCCAAGCTCAAAGGGGGAAAGGGGGCTACACCTTC CASSQAQRGKGGYTF - TRBV4-2 - TRBJ1-2
TGTGCCAGCAGCTTAGCTCCAGGGGACCTCTATGGCTACACCTTC CASSLAPGDLYGYTF - TRBV7-2 - TRBJ1-2
TGTGCCAGCAGTTTACAGCCTAACTATGGCTACACCTTC CASSLQPNYGYTF - TRBV25-1 - TRBJ1-2
TGCAGTGCCGCGGAGGGCTACGAGCAGTACTTC CSAAEGYEQYF - TRBV20-1 - TRBJ2-7
TGCAGCGAACAGGATTCAGCTAACTATGGCTACACCTTC CSEQDSANYGYTF - TRBV29-1 - TRBJ1-2